The T cell receptor (beta chain) described here comes from a study of blood T cell repertoires in COVID-19. Looked up from germline, CDR1 is LNHDA and CDR2 is SQIVND (reference sequence). The length of the CDR3 is 13 residues. V gave up 7 bases and J gave up 0 bases, with 9 bases separating them. Clones were sequenced by immunoSEQ multiplex PCR, and TCRdb holds only the in-frame ones, with some missing. This sample has about 98,000 clones; around 90% occur once, and the top ten carry approximately 4.9%. This sequence was found in a man between 65 and 85 years old with acute or convalescent COVID-19. The sequenced material came from peripheral blood. The V call is TRBV19, the J call TRBJ1-2, with a possible D match to TRBD1 (6 bases). CDR3 DNA sequence: TGTGCCAGTAAGAACAGGGCTAACTATGGCTACACCTTC. It encodes CASKNRANYGYTF.